The rows below give T cell receptor beta chains drawn from one sample of a study of blood T cell repertoires in COVID-19. This table comes from immunoSEQ multiplex PCR, and its TCRdb copy is limited to in-frame clones, with some not included. Counted here are about 45,000 clones, approximately 87% occurring once; the ten biggest clones make up about 9%. Source material: peripheral blood. These receptors all stem from a human donor in a cohort sampled during active COVID-19. Both conserved end residues are trimmed from each CDR3. The D gene is left open where the match is weak.

J gene: TRBJ1-5
CDR3 length: 13
V gene: TRBV9
D gene: .
CDR3 protein: ASSVAGAPNQPQH

J gene: TRBJ2-7
CDR3 length: 12
V gene: TRBV15
D gene: .
CDR3 protein: ATSRDKVTGEQY

J gene: TRBJ2-7
CDR3 length: 12
V gene: TRBV19
D gene: TRBD1
CDR3 protein: ASSIDRGYYEQY

J gene: TRBJ1-6
CDR3 length: 12
V gene: TRBV7-2
D gene: TRBD1
CDR3 protein: ASSRDSYNSPLH

J gene: TRBJ1-2
CDR3 length: 10
V gene: TRBV9
D gene: .
CDR3 protein: ASSDQGYGYT

J gene: TRBJ1-5
CDR3 length: 10
V gene: TRBV29-1
D gene: .
CDR3 protein: SVGQGRQPQH

J gene: TRBJ1-1
CDR3 length: 11
V gene: TRBV5-1
D gene: .
CDR3 protein: ASSFRGNTEAF

J gene: TRBJ1-5
CDR3 length: 11
V gene: TRBV15
D gene: .
CDR3 protein: ATSRDQNQPQH

J gene: TRBJ2-7
CDR3 length: 10
V gene: TRBV18
D gene: TRBD1
CDR3 protein: ASSATGLEQY

J gene: TRBJ2-1
CDR3 length: 13
V gene: TRBV10-3
D gene: .
CDR3 protein: AISINGGSAYEQF

J gene: TRBJ1-2
CDR3 length: 9
V gene: TRBV19
D gene: .
CDR3 protein: ASSPGGGYT

J gene: TRBJ2-7
CDR3 length: 12
V gene: TRBV6-5
D gene: .
CDR3 protein: ASGASLGSYEQY

J gene: TRBJ2-3
CDR3 length: 15
V gene: TRBV6-4
D gene: TRBD2
CDR3 protein: ASSDSTASGGSDTQY

J gene: TRBJ2-2
CDR3 length: 12
V gene: TRBV29-1
D gene: TRBD1
CDR3 protein: SARQGADTGELF

J gene: TRBJ2-5
CDR3 length: 11
V gene: TRBV10-3
D gene: .
CDR3 protein: AISESERETQY

J gene: TRBJ2-1
CDR3 length: 15
V gene: TRBV24-1
D gene: TRBD2
CDR3 protein: ATSTSGAATSYNEQF

J gene: TRBJ2-6
CDR3 length: 13
V gene: TRBV3-1/TRBV3-2
D gene: .
CDR3 protein: ASSHRGTGANVLT

J gene: TRBJ1-1
CDR3 length: 14
V gene: TRBV10-3
D gene: TRBD1
CDR3 protein: AISVGTGGERGEAF

J gene: TRBJ1-2
CDR3 length: 12
V gene: TRBV19
D gene: .
CDR3 protein: ASSIGTGSYGYT

J gene: TRBJ1-1
CDR3 length: 12
V gene: TRBV7-9
D gene: .
CDR3 protein: ASSFGTGNTEAF

J gene: TRBJ1-3
CDR3 length: 13
V gene: TRBV3-1/TRBV3-2
D gene: .
CDR3 protein: ASSQLAVSGNTIY

J gene: TRBJ1-1
CDR3 length: 12
V gene: TRBV4-1
D gene: TRBD1
CDR3 protein: ASSHEGAGTEAF

J gene: TRBJ2-7
CDR3 length: 14
V gene: TRBV4-3
D gene: TRBD2
CDR3 protein: ASSQEIGGGNYEQY

J gene: TRBJ2-1
CDR3 length: 10
V gene: TRBV11-1
D gene: .
CDR3 protein: ASSILRDEQF

J gene: TRBJ1-1
CDR3 length: 13
V gene: TRBV12-5
D gene: .
CDR3 protein: ASGLVTSGNTEAF

J gene: TRBJ1-5
CDR3 length: 11
V gene: TRBV12-3/TRBV12-4
D gene: .
CDR3 protein: ASSGGWGQPQH

J gene: TRBJ2-1
CDR3 length: 10
V gene: TRBV4-1
D gene: .
CDR3 protein: ASSQLSGEQF

J gene: TRBJ1-5
CDR3 length: 11
V gene: TRBV6-5
D gene: .
CDR3 protein: ASNRTPNQPQH

J gene: TRBJ2-7
CDR3 length: 11
V gene: TRBV5-6
D gene: .
CDR3 protein: ASEQGGSYEQY

J gene: TRBJ2-1
CDR3 length: 14
V gene: TRBV4-2
D gene: TRBD2
CDR3 protein: ASSQENGGARNEQF

J gene: TRBJ2-7
CDR3 length: 13
V gene: TRBV11-1
D gene: TRBD1
CDR3 protein: ASSLGTGVSYEQY

J gene: TRBJ1-1
CDR3 length: 14
V gene: TRBV18
D gene: TRBD1
CDR3 protein: ASSLGTGMGQVGAF

J gene: TRBJ1-2
CDR3 length: 13
V gene: TRBV19
D gene: TRBD1
CDR3 protein: ASRRGQASNYGYT

J gene: TRBJ1-1
CDR3 length: 11
V gene: TRBV10-3
D gene: .
CDR3 protein: AIKENRAPEAF

J gene: TRBJ2-1
CDR3 length: 13
V gene: TRBV5-1
D gene: TRBD1
CDR3 protein: ASSLGTGGDNEQF

J gene: TRBJ2-7
CDR3 length: 12
V gene: TRBV7-8
D gene: .
CDR3 protein: ASSYRDITYEQY

J gene: TRBJ2-2
CDR3 length: 15
V gene: TRBV23-1
D gene: .
CDR3 protein: ASSHSRRIPNTGELF

J gene: TRBJ1-1
CDR3 length: 10
V gene: TRBV5-4
D gene: .
CDR3 protein: ASSYNRAEAF

J gene: TRBJ2-7
CDR3 length: 12
V gene: TRBV13
D gene: .
CDR3 protein: ASTLGSTPYEQY

J gene: TRBJ2-3
CDR3 length: 16
V gene: TRBV10-2
D gene: .
CDR3 protein: ASSEYAPGHLSTDTQY

J gene: TRBJ2-1
CDR3 length: 10
V gene: TRBV11-2
D gene: .
CDR3 protein: ASSFSGDEQF

J gene: TRBJ1-1
CDR3 length: 11
V gene: TRBV5-1
D gene: .
CDR3 protein: ASSWGPGTEAF

J gene: TRBJ1-2
CDR3 length: 12
V gene: TRBV10-3
D gene: .
CDR3 protein: AISESKPLDGYT

J gene: TRBJ2-7
CDR3 length: 13
V gene: TRBV7-9
D gene: .
CDR3 protein: ASRPKEGPSYEQY

J gene: TRBJ1-1
CDR3 length: 13
V gene: TRBV5-1
D gene: TRBD1
CDR3 protein: ASSPRTGGGTEAF

J gene: TRBJ2-2
CDR3 length: 14
V gene: TRBV5-1
D gene: .
CDR3 protein: ASSLGRLVDSGELF

J gene: TRBJ1-2
CDR3 length: 14
V gene: TRBV15
D gene: .
CDR3 protein: ATSRVLSGASYGYT

J gene: TRBJ1-3
CDR3 length: 13
V gene: TRBV5-1
D gene: .
CDR3 protein: ASSTGWDTGNTIY

J gene: TRBJ2-1
CDR3 length: 11
V gene: TRBV11-1
D gene: .
CDR3 protein: ASSPGQYNEQF

J gene: TRBJ1-4
CDR3 length: 13
V gene: TRBV27
D gene: .
CDR3 protein: ASRGGWATNEKLF

J gene: TRBJ2-2
CDR3 length: 14
V gene: TRBV5-4
D gene: TRBD1
CDR3 protein: ASSPGDRTVTGELF

J gene: TRBJ1-2
CDR3 length: 13
V gene: TRBV21-1
D gene: .
CDR3 protein: ASSLPGQGDYGYT

J gene: TRBJ2-7
CDR3 length: 10
V gene: TRBV6-5
D gene: .
CDR3 protein: ARTNGYYEQY

J gene: TRBJ2-2
CDR3 length: 14
V gene: TRBV9
D gene: .
CDR3 protein: ASSVGGGQNTGELF